What follows describes a single T cell receptor (beta chain). The target antigen is unknown. This entry belongs to a study of T cell responses to AZD1222 COVID-19 vaccine. The study, taken as a whole, reports: Spike-specific TCR breadth and depth grew following two AZD1222 doses. Donors in the cohort were predominantly white British and more often female, and clonal diversity was possibly underestimated.

Profiling relied on immunoSEQ multiplex PCR, and the TCRdb table lists in-frame clones only, not all of them. The table includes approximately 100,000 clones, over 75% detected once. Second doses at about 4 or about 12 weeks were pooled. The CDR3 length is 18 residues. Germline CDR1 MGHRA, CDR2 YSYEKL. With 5 bases clipped from V and 1 base from J, the junction kept 12 bases outside the gene matches. This receptor was taken from an adult who received the AZD1222 COVID-19 vaccine. The sample was peripheral blood, taken 28 days after the second AZD1222 dose. V and J are TRBV4-1 and TRBJ1-3, with 9 bases that match TRBD1. CDR3 bases: TGCGCCAGCAGCTCTCGTCTTTTGGGGACAGGGTCTGGAAACACCATATATTTT. Its protein is CASSSRLLGTGSGNTIYF.